The 10 T cell receptor beta chains below all came from one sample that was sequenced in a study of T cells after yellow fever vaccination. Each CDR3 protein gets one entry after TCRdb re-called the 5' RACE reads with MiXCR. In the table there are about 250,000 distinct CDR3 sequences, about 3.7% of which are singletons. Specimen: PBMCs, collected 15 days after the yellow fever booster vaccination. These receptor sequences come from a young man who received the YFV17D yellow fever vaccine.

This clonotype was seen many times. The chain carries TRBV20-1 and TRBJ2-2; 9 bases align to TRBD1. Trimming cost V 8 bases and J 6 bases; bases outside gene matches: 10. Germline V lookup: CDR1 DFQATT, CDR2 SNEGSKA (reference sequence). The CDR3 runs to 14 residues. CDR3 bases: TGCAGTTCTCCCGGGACAGGGATTCCCGGGGAGCTGTTTTTT. Translation: CSSPGTGIPGELFF.

This clonotype was counted ten times or more. V and J are TRBV7-9 and TRBJ2-7; 12 bases fit TRBD2. V shed 5 bases, J shed 2 bases, and the junction held 13 bases outside the gene matches. Germline V gene data show CDR1 as SEHNR and CDR2 as FQNEAQ (reference sequence). The CDR3 is 18 amino acids. The CDR3: CASSTGPLLAGGAYEQYV. The CDR3 DNA reads as TGTGCCAGCAGCACCGGCCCCCTACTAGCGGGGGGCGCCTACGAGCAGTACGTC.

This clonotype was picked up many times. The chain recombines TRBV12-3 or TRBV12-4 with TRBJ2-7; 7 bases are a match to TRBD1. The CDR3 length is 14 residues. V lost 3 bases, J lost 3 bases, and 5 bases stayed unmatched. The CDR3 sequence is CASSFGDRHYEQYF. CDR3 sequence (DNA): TGTGCCAGCAGTTTCGGGGACAGACACTACGAGCAGTACTTC.

This clonotype was recorded a few times. The CDR3 DNA sequence: TGTGCCAGCGAGGACATCCGCAATGAGCAGTTCTTC. This encodes CASEDIRNEQFF. V gene TRBV28 combines with J gene TRBJ2-1, with D maybe TRBD1 (5 bases). The V gene lost 8 bases and the J gene lost 6 bases, with 11 bases spanning the gap. Germline lookup yields CDR1 MDHEN and CDR2 SYDVKM. The CDR3 contains 12 residues.

On this clonotype itself: A much more abundant neighbour one base away suggests this may be a read error. V and J are TRBV6-2 or TRBV6-3 and TRBJ2-7, with D uncertain. Looked up from germline, CDR1 is MNHEY and CDR2 is SVGEGT. This CDR3 spans 13 amino acids. Trimming cost V 2 bases and J 2 bases, with 7 bases left between them. The CDR3, as DNA: TGTGCCAGCAGTTACGGCGTTGCCTACGAGCAGTACGTC. Protein sequence: CASSYGVAYEQYV.

This clonotype was recorded at least ten times. The chain carries TRBV15 and TRBJ2-2, with TRBD2 matching 15 bases. CDR3 size: 19 residues. V dropped 5 bases and J dropped 1; count of bases not matched to a gene: 8. Germline V gene lookup returns CDR1 LNHNV and CDR2 YYDKDF (reference sequence). CDR3 loop: CATSSLGTSGGKNTGELFF. CDR3 bases: TGTGCCACCAGCTCCCTGGGGACTAGCGGGGGGAAGAACACCGGGGAGCTGTTTTTT.

In its sample, this clonotype was seen many times. The chain links TRBV29-1 to TRBJ1-5; no reliable D call. The CDR3 is 12 amino acids. Trimming stripped 7 bases from V and 7 bases from J, with 14 bases between. CDR1 and CDR2 from the germline V gene are SQVTM and ANQGSEA. The CDR3 spells CSENREGQPQHF. CDR3 in DNA: TGCAGCGAAAACCGGGAGGGACAGCCCCAGCATTTT.

The table lists this clonotype with many counts. This rearrangement joins TRBV7-9 to TRBJ2-2, with 8 bases fitting TRBD1. Per the germline V gene, CDR1 is SEHNR and CDR2 is FQNEAQ (reference sequence). CDR3 length equals 16 residues. The trim removed 4 bases at V and 6 bases at J, leaving 10 bases unmatched. The CDR3 is CASSWSDRATPGELFF. The DNA for the CDR3 is TGTGCCAGCAGCTGGTCGGACAGGGCAACCCCCGGGGAGCTGTTTTTT.

This clonotype has at least ten counts. The J gene is TRBJ2-3, the V gene TRBV20-1, with 7 nucleotides matching TRBD1. The ends lost 5 bases at V and 3 bases at J; junction bases unmatched: 5. CDR1 is DFQATT, CDR2 SNEGSKA, per germline (reference sequence). The CDR3 extends over 13 amino acids. CDR3 protein: CSAGQARTDTQYF. DNA for the CDR3: TGCAGTGCTGGACAGGCCCGGACAGATACGCAGTATTTT.

The rearrangement links TRBV5-6 to TRBJ1-1; D possibly corresponds to TRBD1 (6 bases). The CDR3 contains 15 residues. V shed 2 bases and J shed 1 base, with 12 bases lying between them. CDR1 SGHDT and CDR2 YYEEEE come from the germline V gene. The CDR3 DNA follows: TGTGCCAGCAGCTTACCGGGGGCCTCGAACACTGAAGCTTTCTTT. Protein product: CASSLPGASNTEAFF.